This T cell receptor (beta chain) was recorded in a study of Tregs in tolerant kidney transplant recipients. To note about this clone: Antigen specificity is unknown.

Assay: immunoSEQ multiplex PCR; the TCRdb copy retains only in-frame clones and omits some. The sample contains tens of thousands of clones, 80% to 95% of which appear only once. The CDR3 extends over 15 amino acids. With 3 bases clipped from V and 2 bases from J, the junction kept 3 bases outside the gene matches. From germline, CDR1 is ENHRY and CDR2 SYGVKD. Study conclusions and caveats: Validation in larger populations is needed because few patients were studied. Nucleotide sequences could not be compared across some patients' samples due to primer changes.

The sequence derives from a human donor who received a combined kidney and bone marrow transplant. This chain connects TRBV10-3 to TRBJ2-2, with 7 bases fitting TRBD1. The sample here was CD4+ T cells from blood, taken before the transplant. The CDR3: CAISDRGFNTGELFF. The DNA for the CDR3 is TGTGCCATCAGTGACAGGGGGTTTAACACCGGGGAGCTGTTTTTT.